This T cell receptor beta chain was recovered during a study of T cells in tumors after PD-1 blockade (dated by TCRdb to between 2019 and 2020). Turning to the overall study: Patients with prior checkpoint blockade, systemic immunosuppressant use, or recent radiotherapy or other anti-cancer therapy within 4 weeks were excluded. Treatment consisted of either cemiplimab 350 mg every 2 weeks or pembrolizumab 200 mg every 3 weeks. Some patients also continued taking vismodegib 150 mg daily during anti-PD-1 treatment. Peripheral blood samples averaged around 120,000 TCR templates (range about 24,679-290,000) and 35,000 to 45,000 unique clonotypes. Paired single-cell RNA and TCR sequencing was done in the study on site-matched tumors from patients with BCC or SCC, both before and after anti-PD-1 therapy. To compare clonotypes in blood versus tumor, bulk TCR sequencing was run on about ten peripheral blood samples drawn from a few patients. RECIST version 1.1 was the standard used to evaluate clinical response. Paper-wide results and their limitations: About 41% of tumor TCR clonotypes were detected in blood, and some novel exhausted tumor clones were observed in pre-treatment blood, which was taken as suggesting peripheral recruitment. Where the novel T cell clones came from was not identified, and possible sources could include lymphoid organs or rare unexpanded clones inside the tumor or in the tumor periphery.

The CDR3 goes from the cysteine to the phenylalanine over 13 residues. The CDR3 DNA has 39 bases and is translated from base 1. A distance of 3 bases separates the germline ends of V and J, which lose 1 base and 0 bases respectively. The time point label here, explained by the study, means: after anti-PD-1 therapy. For bulk TCRbeta sequencing, genomic DNA was extracted from tumor biopsies or peripheral blood, and input amounts ranged from about 600 ng to 6,004 ng. Every patient was a poor candidate for surgical resection and had histologically proven advanced or metastatic basal or squamous cell carcinoma. Of the ten or so patients in the basal cell carcinoma cohort, several underwent bulk tumor TCR sequencing. The immunoSEQ platform was used to carry out deep TCRbeta sequencing. In the authors' own workflow: For further analysis, only productive rearrangements were exported out of the immunoSEQ Analyzer. Bulk TCRbeta clonotypes were assigned T cell phenotypes by matching to single-cell RNA+TCR-seq clones sharing the same TCRbeta sequence. Clone enrichment in tumor was computed as tumor frequency divided by PBMC frequency from bulk TCR sequencing. TCRs were grouped by GLIPH into specificity groups, defined as clusters of distinct TCRs likely recognizing common antigens via shared CDR3 motifs. Entries here come from immuneACCESS through TCRdb and include only in-frame sequences with V and J called. Some clones fail to appear in such tables; in the studies checked, an unresolved V gene covers under half of the shortfall, and the cause of the remainder is unknown. V, J and clone size are those of that table, while D and trimming were read from the DNA. Counted in this sample were roughly 15,000 clones; over 70% of them appeared once. Of the sample, under 25% is held by the ten largest clones.

A word on this clone: Its antigen remains unidentified. No base qualities exist here, and no much larger clone lies one base off it.

The sequence derives from a human donor with basal cell carcinoma. The V and J genes are TRBV12-3 or TRBV12-4 and TRBJ1-2, with the D gene not confidently named. The sequenced sample was PBMCs, obtained after anti-PD-1 treatment. The CDR3 in this case is CASSLGSNYGYTF. The DNA sequence reads TGTGCCAGCAGTTTAGGTTCTAACTATGGCTACACCTTC.